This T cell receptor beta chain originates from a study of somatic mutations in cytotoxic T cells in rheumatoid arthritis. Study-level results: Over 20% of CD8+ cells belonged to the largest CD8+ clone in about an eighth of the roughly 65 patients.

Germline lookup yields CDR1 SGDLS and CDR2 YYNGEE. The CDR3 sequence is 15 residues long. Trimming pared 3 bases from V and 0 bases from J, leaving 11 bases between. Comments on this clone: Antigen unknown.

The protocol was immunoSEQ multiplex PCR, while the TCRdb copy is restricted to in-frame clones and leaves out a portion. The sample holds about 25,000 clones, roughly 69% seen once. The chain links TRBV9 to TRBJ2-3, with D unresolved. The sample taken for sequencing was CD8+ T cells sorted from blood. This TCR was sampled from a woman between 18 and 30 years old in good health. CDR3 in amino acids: CASSAKTASTDTQYF. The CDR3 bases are TGTGCCAGCAGCGCGAAGACGGCTAGCACAGATACGCAGTATTTT.